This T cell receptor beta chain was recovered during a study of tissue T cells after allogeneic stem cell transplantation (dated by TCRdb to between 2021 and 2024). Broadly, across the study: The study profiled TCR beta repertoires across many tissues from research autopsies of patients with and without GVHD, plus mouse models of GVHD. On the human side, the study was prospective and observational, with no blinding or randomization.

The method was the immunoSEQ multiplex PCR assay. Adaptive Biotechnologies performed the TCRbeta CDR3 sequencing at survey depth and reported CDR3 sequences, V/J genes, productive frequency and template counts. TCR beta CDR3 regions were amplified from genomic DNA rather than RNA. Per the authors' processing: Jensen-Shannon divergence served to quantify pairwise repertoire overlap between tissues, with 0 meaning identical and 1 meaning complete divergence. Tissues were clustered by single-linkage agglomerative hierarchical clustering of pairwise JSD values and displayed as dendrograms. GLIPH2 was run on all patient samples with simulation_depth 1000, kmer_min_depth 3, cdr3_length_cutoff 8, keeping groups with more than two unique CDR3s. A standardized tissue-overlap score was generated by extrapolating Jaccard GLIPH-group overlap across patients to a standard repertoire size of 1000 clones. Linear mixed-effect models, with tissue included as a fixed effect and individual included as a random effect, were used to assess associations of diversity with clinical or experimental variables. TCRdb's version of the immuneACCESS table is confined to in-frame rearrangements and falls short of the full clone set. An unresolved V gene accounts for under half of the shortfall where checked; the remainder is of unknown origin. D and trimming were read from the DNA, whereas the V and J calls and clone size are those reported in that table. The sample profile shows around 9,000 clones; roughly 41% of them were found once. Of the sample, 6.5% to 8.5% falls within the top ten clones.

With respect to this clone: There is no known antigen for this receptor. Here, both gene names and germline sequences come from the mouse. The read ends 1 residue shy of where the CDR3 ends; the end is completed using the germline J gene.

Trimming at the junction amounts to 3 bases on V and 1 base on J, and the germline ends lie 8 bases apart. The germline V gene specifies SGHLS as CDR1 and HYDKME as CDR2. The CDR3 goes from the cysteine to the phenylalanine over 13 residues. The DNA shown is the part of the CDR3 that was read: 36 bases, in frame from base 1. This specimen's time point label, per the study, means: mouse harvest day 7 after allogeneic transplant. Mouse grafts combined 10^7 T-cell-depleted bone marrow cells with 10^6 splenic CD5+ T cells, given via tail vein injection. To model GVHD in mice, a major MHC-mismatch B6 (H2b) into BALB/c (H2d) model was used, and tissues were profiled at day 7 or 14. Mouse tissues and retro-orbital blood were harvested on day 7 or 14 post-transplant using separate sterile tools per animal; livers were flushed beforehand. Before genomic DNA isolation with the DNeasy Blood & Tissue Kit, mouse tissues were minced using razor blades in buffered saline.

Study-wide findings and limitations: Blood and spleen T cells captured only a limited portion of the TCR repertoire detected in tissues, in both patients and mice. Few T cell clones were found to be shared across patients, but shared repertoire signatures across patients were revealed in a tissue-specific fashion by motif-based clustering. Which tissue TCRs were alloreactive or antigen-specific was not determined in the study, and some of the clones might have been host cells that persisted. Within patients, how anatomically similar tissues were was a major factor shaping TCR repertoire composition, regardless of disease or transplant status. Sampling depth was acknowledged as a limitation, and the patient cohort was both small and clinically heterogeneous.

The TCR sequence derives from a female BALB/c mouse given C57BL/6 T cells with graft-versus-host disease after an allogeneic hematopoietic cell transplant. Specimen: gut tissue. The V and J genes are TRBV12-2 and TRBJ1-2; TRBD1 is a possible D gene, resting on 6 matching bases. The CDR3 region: CASSWGQNSDYTF. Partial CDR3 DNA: TGTGCCAGCTCTTGGGGACAAAACTCCGACTACACC.